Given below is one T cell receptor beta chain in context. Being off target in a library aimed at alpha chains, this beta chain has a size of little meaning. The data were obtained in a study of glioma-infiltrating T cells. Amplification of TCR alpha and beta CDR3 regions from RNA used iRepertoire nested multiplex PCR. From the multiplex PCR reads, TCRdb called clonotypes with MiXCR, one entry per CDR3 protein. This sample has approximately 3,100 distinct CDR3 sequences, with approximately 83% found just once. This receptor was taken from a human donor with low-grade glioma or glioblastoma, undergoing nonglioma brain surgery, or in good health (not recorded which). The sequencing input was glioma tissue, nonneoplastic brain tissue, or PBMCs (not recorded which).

The CDR3 DNA reads as TGTGCCAGCAGCAGGGAATTCACAGATACGCAGTATTTT. It codes for CASSREFTDTQYF. V usage is TRBV5-4 and J usage is TRBJ2-3; no clear D. Germline CDR1 is SGHNT and CDR2 is YYREEE (reference sequence). The CDR3 totals 13 residues. V shed 4 bases and J shed 2 bases, with 8 bases lying between them.